The following is a T cell receptor (beta chain) sequence with its context. The data stem from a study of shared clonotypes between healthy human individuals. V lost 6 bases and J lost 7, with 13 bases in between. Germline assignment: CDR1 MNHNS and CDR2 SASEGT. The CDR3 sequence is 13 residues long. Evenly divided among several immunoSEQ plates was the genomic DNA of each subset. Assay used: immunoSEQ multiplex PCR; TCRdb lists only in-frame clones, some missing. The sample holds about 730,000 clones, 72% seen once. The TCR was taken from a woman in her twenties or thirties in good health. V is TRBV6-1 and J is TRBJ2-1, with a tentative D call TRBD1 (6 bases). The material sequenced was memory CD4+ T cells sorted from blood. Sample subset: CD45RA-negative fraction. The CDR3 nucleotides read TGTGCCAGCAGCGTACAGGGCTCTAATGAGCAGTTCTTC. Translation gives CASSVQGSNEQFF.